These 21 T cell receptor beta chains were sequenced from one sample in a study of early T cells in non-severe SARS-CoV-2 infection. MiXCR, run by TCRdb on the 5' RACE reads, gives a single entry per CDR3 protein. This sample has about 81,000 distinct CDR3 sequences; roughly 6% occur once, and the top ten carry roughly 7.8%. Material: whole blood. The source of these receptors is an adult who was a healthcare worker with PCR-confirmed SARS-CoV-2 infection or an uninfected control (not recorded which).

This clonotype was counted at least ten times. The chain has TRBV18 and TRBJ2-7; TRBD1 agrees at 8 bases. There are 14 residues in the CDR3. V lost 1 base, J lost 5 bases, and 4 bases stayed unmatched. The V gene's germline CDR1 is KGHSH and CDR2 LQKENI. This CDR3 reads CASSPRQGANEQYF. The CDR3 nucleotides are TGTGCCAGCTCACCACGGCAGGGGGCCAACGAGCAGTACTTC.

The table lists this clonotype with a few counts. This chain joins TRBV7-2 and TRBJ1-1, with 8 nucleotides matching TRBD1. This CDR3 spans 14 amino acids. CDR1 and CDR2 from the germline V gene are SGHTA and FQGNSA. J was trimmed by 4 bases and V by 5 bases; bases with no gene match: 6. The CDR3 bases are TGTGCCAGCAGCCCCCGGACAGGGACCACTGAAGCTTTCTTT. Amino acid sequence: CASSPRTGTTEAFF.

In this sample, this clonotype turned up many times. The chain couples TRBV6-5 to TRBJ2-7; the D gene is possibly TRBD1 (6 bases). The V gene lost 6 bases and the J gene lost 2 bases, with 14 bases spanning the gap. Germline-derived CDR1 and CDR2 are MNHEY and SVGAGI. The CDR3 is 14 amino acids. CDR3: CASSPNRETYEQYF. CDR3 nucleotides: TGTGCCAGCAGCCCAAACAGGGAAACCTACGAGCAGTACTTC.

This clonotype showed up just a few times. The CDR3 spells CSARPGARTDTQYF. CDR3 DNA sequence: TGCAGTGCTAGACCCGGTGCTCGGACAGATACGCAGTATTTT. The gene calls are TRBV20-1 and TRBJ2-3; unclear D gene. Germline CDR1 and CDR2: DFQATT and SNEGSKA (reference sequence). CDR3 size: 14 residues. V lost 2 bases to trimming and J lost 3 bases, with 12 bases between them.

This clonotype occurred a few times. For the CDR3, the DNA is TGTGCCAGCAGTGAATACAGGGACACCGGGGAGCTGTTTTTT. As protein: CASSEYRDTGELFF. The chain links TRBV25-1 to TRBJ2-2; maybe TRBD1 (5 bases). CDR1 and CDR2 (germline): MGHDK, SYGVNS. V shed 0 bases and J shed 3 bases, with 5 bases lying between them. The CDR3 has 14 residues.

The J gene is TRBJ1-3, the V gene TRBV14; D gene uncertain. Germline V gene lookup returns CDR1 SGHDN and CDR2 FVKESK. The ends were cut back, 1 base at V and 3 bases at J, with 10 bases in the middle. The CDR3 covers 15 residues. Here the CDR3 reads CASSQVGRNGNTIYF. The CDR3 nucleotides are TGTGCCAGCAGCCAAGTCGGACGGAATGGAAACACCATATATTTT.

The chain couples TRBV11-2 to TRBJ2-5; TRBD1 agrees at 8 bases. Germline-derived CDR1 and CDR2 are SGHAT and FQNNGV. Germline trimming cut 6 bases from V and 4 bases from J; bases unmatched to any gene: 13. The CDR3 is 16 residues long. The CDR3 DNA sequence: TGTGCCAGCAGAAACGCCGTGACAGGGGCTAGAGAGACCCAGTACTTC. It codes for CASRNAVTGARETQYF.

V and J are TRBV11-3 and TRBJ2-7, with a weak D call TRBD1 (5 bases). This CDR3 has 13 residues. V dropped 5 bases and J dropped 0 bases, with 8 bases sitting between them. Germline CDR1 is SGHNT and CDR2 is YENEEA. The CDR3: CASSKGISYEQYF. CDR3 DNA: TGTGCCAGCAGCAAGGGGATCTCCTACGAGCAGTACTTC.

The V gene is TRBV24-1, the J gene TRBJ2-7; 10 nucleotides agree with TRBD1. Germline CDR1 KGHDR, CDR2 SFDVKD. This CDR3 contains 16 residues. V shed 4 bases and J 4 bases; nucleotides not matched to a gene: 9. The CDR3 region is CATSEARTGGRYEQYF. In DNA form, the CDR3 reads TGTGCCACCAGTGAGGCGAGGACAGGGGGTCGGTACGAGCAGTACTTC.

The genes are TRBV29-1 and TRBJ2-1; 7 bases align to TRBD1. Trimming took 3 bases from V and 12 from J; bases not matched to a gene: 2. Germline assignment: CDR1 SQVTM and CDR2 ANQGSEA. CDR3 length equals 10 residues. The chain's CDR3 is CSVETGRQFF. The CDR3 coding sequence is TGCAGCGTTGAGACAGGGAGGCAGTTCTTC.

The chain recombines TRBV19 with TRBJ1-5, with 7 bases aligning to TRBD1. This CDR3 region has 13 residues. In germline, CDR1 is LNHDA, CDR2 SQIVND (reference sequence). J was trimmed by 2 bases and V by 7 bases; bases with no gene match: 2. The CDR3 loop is CASIDRGNQPQHF. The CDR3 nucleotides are TGTGCCAGTATAGACAGGGGCAATCAGCCCCAGCATTTT.

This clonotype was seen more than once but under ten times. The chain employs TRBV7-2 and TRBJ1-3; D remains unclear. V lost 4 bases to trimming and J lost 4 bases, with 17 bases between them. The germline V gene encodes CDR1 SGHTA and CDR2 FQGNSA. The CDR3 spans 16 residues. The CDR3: CASSSNPGSHGNTIYF. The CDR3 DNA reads TGTGCCAGCAGCTCCAACCCGGGATCCCACGGAAACACCATATATTTT. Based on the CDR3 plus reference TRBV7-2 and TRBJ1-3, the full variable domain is GAGVSQSPSNKVTEKGKDVELRCDPISGHTALYWYRQSLGQGLEFLIYFQGNSAPDKSGLPSDRFSAERTGGSVSTLTIQRTQQEDSAVYLCASSSNPGSHGNTIYFGEGSWLTVV.

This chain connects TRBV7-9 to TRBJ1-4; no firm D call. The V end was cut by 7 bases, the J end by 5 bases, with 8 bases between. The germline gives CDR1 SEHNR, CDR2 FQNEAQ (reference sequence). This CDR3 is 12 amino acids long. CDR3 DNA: TGTGCCAGCACCTGGGGAAATGAAAAACTGTTTTTT. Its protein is CASTWGNEKLFF.

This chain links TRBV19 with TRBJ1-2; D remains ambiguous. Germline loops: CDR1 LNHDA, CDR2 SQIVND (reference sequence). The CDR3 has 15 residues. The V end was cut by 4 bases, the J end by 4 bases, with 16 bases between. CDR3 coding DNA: TGTGCCAGTAGTACCCCTTCGCCAGGACTCTATGGCTACACCTTC. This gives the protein CASSTPSPGLYGYTF.

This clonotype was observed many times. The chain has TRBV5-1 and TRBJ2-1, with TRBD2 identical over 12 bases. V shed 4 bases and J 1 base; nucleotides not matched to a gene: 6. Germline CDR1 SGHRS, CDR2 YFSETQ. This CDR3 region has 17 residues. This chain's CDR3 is CASSRGLAGKSYNEQFF. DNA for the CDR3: TGCGCCAGCAGCCGAGGACTAGCGGGGAAGTCCTACAATGAGCAGTTCTTC.

In nucleotides, the CDR3 is TGTGCCAGCAGTGATATGGATACCGGGGAGCTGTTTTTT. It translates to CASSDMDTGELFF. The chain employs TRBV2 and TRBJ2-2; D remains unclear. V lost 3 bases to trimming and J lost 5 bases, with 7 bases between them. CDR3 length equals 13 residues. The germline V gene has CDR1 SNHLY and CDR2 FYNNEI. Combining the CDR3 with reference TRBV2 and TRBJ2-2 gives the whole variable domain EPEVTQTPSHQVTQMGQEVILRCVPISNHLYFYWYRQILGQKVEFLVSFYNNEISEKSEIFDDQFSVERPDGSNFTLKIRSTKLEDSAMYFCASSDMDTGELFFGEGSRLTVL.

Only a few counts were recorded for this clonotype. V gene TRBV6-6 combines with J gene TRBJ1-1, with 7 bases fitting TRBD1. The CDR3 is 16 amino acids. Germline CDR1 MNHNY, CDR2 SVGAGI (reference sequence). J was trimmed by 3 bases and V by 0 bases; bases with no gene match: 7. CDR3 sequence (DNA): TGTGCCAGCAGTTACTCCCTCGGACAGGCTCACACTGAAGCTTTCTTT. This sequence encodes CASSYSLGQAHTEAFF.

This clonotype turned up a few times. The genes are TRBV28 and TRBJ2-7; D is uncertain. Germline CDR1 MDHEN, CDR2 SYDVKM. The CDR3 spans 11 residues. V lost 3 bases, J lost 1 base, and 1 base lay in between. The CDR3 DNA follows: TGTGCCAGCAGTTTTTCCTACGAGCAGTACTTC. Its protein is CASSFSYEQYF.

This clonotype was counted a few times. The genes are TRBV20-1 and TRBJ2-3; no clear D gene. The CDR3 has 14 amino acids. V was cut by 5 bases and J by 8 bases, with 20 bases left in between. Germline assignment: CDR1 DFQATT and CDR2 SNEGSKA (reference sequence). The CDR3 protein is CSALDTRRAATQYF. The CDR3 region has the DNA TGCAGTGCTTTAGACACCCGCCGGGCCGCTACGCAGTATTTT.

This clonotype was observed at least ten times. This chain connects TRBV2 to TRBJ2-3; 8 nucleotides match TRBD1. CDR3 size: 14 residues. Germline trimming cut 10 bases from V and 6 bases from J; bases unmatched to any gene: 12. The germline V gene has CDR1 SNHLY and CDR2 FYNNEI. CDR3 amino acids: CATKGDRGADTQYF. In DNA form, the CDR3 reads TGTGCCACCAAGGGAGACAGGGGAGCTGATACGCAGTATTTT.

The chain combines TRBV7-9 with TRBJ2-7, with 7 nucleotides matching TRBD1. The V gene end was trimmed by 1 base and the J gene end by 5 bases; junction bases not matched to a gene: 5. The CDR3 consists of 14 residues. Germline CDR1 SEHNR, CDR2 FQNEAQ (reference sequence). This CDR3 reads CASSLGQGFDEQYF. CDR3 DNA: TGTGCCAGCAGCTTAGGACAGGGATTTGACGAGCAGTACTTC.